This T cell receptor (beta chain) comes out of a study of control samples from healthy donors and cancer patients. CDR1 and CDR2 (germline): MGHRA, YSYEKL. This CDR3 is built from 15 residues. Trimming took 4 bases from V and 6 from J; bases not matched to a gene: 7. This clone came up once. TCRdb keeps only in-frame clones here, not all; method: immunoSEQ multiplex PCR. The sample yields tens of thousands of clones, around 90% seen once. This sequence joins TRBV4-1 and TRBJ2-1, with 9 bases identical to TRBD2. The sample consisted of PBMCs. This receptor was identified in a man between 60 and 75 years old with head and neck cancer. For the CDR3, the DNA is TGCGCCAGCAGCCCTTCAGGCGGGAGGGGCAATGAGCAGTTCTTC. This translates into CASSPSGGRGNEQFF.